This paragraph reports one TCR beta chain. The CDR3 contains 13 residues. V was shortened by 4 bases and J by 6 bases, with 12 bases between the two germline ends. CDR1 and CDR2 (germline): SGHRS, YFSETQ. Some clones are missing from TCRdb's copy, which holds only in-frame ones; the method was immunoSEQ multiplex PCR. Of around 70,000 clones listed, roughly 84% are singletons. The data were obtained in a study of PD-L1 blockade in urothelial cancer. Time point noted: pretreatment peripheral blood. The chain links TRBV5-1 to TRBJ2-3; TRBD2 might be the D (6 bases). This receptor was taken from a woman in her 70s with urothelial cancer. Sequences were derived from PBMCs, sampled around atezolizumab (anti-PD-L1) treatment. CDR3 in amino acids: CASSRDFSDTQYF. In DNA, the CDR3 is TGCGCCAGCAGCCGGGACTTTAGCGATACGCAGTATTTT.